Below are 25 T cell receptor beta chains sequenced from a single sample in a study of PD-L1 blockade in urothelial cancer. This table comes from immunoSEQ multiplex PCR, and its TCRdb copy is limited to in-frame clones, with some not included. Of 65,000 to 90,000 clones detected, roughly 84% appear once; the ten largest clones hold around a tenth. The time point was: pretreatment peripheral blood. The sequenced sample was PBMCs, obtained around atezolizumab (anti-PD-L1) treatment. The receptors come from a woman between 65 and 79 years old with urothelial cancer.

The CDR3 is CASTPTGTGEEQYF. CDR3 nucleotides: TGTGCCAGTACCCCAACCGGGACAGGGGAAGAGCAGTACTTC. The chain couples TRBV19 to TRBJ2-7, with TRBD1 matching over 10 bases. The V segment lost 7 bases and the J segment 7 bases; nucleotides outside the gene matches: 10. The CDR3 is made up of 14 amino acids. Germline-derived CDR1 and CDR2 are LNHDA and SQIVND (reference sequence).

Here the CDR3 DNA reads TGTGCCAGCATCGGTACTCGAGAGACCCAGTACTTC. It translates to CASIGTRETQYF. The V and J genes are TRBV6-1 and TRBJ2-5; D is unclear. The V gene lost 7 bases and the J gene lost 4 bases, with 10 bases spanning the gap. Germline V gene sequence: CDR1 MNHNS, CDR2 SASEGT. This CDR3 is 12 amino acids long.

This clone was detected a few times. CDR3 protein: CAPGGDRVHGYTF. DNA for the CDR3: TGTGCCCCCGGAGGGGACAGGGTGCATGGCTACACCTTC. The genes are TRBV21-1 and TRBJ1-2; the DNA was not used to check the table's D call, TRBD1. TRBV21-1 has pseudogene status. This CDR3 contains 13 residues.

The rearrangement joins TRBV7-6 to TRBJ2-7, with 7 positions matching TRBD1. CDR3 length equals 13 residues. The J segment lost 3 bases and the V segment lost 5 bases, leaving 4 bases of the junction unmatched. CDR1 is SGHVS and CDR2 is FNYEAQ in the germline V gene. The CDR3 region has the DNA TGTGCCAGCAGCCCGGGACAGAGCTACGAGCAGTACTTC. It specifies CASSPGQSYEQYF.

The V and J genes are TRBV6-6 and TRBJ2-1, with TRBD2 matching 12 bases. The V gene's germline CDR1 is MNHNY and CDR2 SVGAGI (reference sequence). The CDR3 extends over 15 amino acids. Trimming at V came to 2 bases and at J to 9 bases, leaving 5 bases not matched to a gene. The CDR3 DNA is TGTGCCAGCAGTTACCTGACTAGCGGGAGTCGTGAGCAGTTCTTC. As protein: CASSYLTSGSREQFF.

This chain links TRBV6-5 with TRBJ1-5; the match to TRBD1 covers 9 bases. There are 14 residues in the CDR3. Trimming took 5 bases from V and 1 from J; bases not matched to a gene: 0. CDR1 is MNHEY, CDR2 SVGAGI, per germline. CDR3 DNA: TGTGCCAGCAGTGGACAGGGGAGCAATCAGCCCCAGCATTTT. Its protein product is CASSGQGSNQPQHF.

CDR3 region: CASSSPTGGYGYTF. The CDR3 DNA follows: TGTGCCAGCAGCTCCCCGACAGGGGGCTATGGCTACACCTTC. The gene calls are TRBV7-2 and TRBJ1-2; 9 bases line up with TRBD1. CDR3 size: 14 residues. Germline V CDR1 and CDR2: SGHTA, FQGNSA. The junction had 4 bases not matched to a gene; V was cut back by 4 bases and J by 4 bases. The full variable domain, its missing parts supplied by reference TRBV7-2 and TRBJ1-2, is GAGVSQSPSNKVTEKGKDVELRCDPISGHTALYWYRQSLGQGLEFLIYFQGNSAPDKSGLPSDRFSAERTGGSVSTLTIQRTQQEDSAVYLCASSSPTGGYGYTFGSGTRLTVV.

This rearrangement joins TRBV5-1 to TRBJ2-7; D is undetermined. CDR3 length: 12 residues. The V gene's germline CDR1 is SGHRS and CDR2 YFSETQ. Trimming left V 6 bases short and J 6 bases short, with 13 bases between. The CDR3 loop is CASTPINGEQYF. The CDR3 nucleotides are TGCGCCAGCACCCCCATAAACGGCGAGCAGTACTTC.

The V call is TRBV29-1, the J call TRBJ2-7; 9 nucleotides agree with TRBD2. V gave up 6 bases and J gave up 3 bases; unmatched junction bases: 9. Germline-derived CDR1 and CDR2 are SQVTM and ANQGSEA. The CDR3 has 14 residues. The CDR3 DNA is TGCAGCGTCGCCATGCTAGCGGGAAGCTACGAGCAGTACTTC. It specifies CSVAMLAGSYEQYF.

The CDR3 protein is CSVRGLAGWGGELFF. The DNA for the CDR3 is TGCAGCGTCCGGGGACTAGCCGGGTGGGGCGGGGAGCTGTTTTTT. The rearrangement links TRBV29-1 to TRBJ2-2; 9 positions agree with TRBD2. CDR3 length: 15 amino acids. Germline CDR1 SQVTM, CDR2 ANQGSEA. V trimming: 6 bases; J trimming: 7 bases; junction bases outside the gene matches: 12.

V gene TRBV29-1 combines with J gene TRBJ1-4; weak D call: TRBD1 (5 bases). Trimming stripped 7 bases from V and 2 bases from J, with 11 bases between. Germline V gene data show CDR1 as SQVTM and CDR2 as ANQGSEA. This CDR3 region has 13 residues. The CDR3, as DNA: TGCAGCGCCACAGGATCGACTAATGAAAAACTGTTTTTT. Its protein product is CSATGSTNEKLFF.

This sequence joins TRBV27 and TRBJ1-1; no definite D call. The V end was cut by 2 bases, the J end by 1 base, with 8 bases between. Germline V gene data show CDR1 as MNHEY and CDR2 as SMNVEV (reference sequence). The CDR3 is 14 residues long. The CDR3 region has the DNA TGTGCCAGCAGTTTAGAGGTGAGGAACACTGAAGCTTTCTTT. Encoded protein: CASSLEVRNTEAFF.

The chain links TRBV14 to TRBJ2-7, with D perhaps matching TRBD1 (5 bases). Between the trimmed V and J ends, which lost 1 base and 3 bases, there was a span of 10 bases. From germline, CDR1 is SGHDN and CDR2 FVKESK. The CDR3 contains 14 residues. As DNA, the CDR3 is TGTGCCAGCAGCCAAGCAGGGTTATACTACGAGCAGTACTTC. It yields the protein CASSQAGLYYEQYF.

The rearrangement uses TRBV7-8 and TRBJ2-5, with 10 bases that match TRBD2. The CDR3 totals 15 residues. Germline V gene lookup returns CDR1 SGHVS and CDR2 FQNEAQ. The V segment lost 0 bases and the J segment 5 bases; nucleotides outside the gene matches: 3. CDR3 sequence (DNA): TGTGCCAGCAGCTTAGCGTCTAGCGGGAGTGAGACCCAGTACTTC. Its protein is CASSLASSGSETQYF.

This rearrangement joins TRBV6-1 to TRBJ1-2; D is unresolved. In germline, CDR1 is MNHNS, CDR2 SASEGT. This CDR3 has 12 amino acids. V dropped 2 bases and J dropped 4 bases, with 5 bases sitting between them. This CDR3 is CASSENSYGYTF. For the CDR3, the DNA is TGTGCCAGCAGTGAAAACAGCTATGGCTACACCTTC.

The CDR3, as DNA: TGTGCCAGCAGCCCCGGGACTGAGACCTCGGAGACCCAGTACTTC. Translated, it gives CASSPGTETSETQYF. The chain uses TRBV9 and TRBJ2-5; a weak D match, TRBD2 (6 bases). CDR3 length: 15 residues. V was pared by 4 bases and J by 5 bases, with 18 bases between. Looked up from germline, CDR1 is SGDLS and CDR2 is YYNGEE. Based on the CDR3 plus reference TRBV9 and TRBJ2-5, the full variable domain is DSGVTQTPKHLITATGQRVTLRCSPRSGDLSVYWYQQSLDQGLQFLIQYYNGEERAKGNILERFSAQQFPDLHSELNLSSLELGDSALYFCASSPGTETSETQYFGPGTRLLVL.

The V gene is TRBV6-1, the J gene TRBJ1-3; D gene uncertain. This CDR3 spans 14 amino acids. Germline V gene data show CDR1 as MNHNS and CDR2 as SASEGT. V lost 2 bases and J lost 0, with 5 bases in between. CDR3 amino acids: CASSELRSGNTIYF. DNA for the CDR3: TGTGCCAGCAGTGAACTCCGCTCTGGAAACACCATATATTTT.

The V call is TRBV18, the J call TRBJ2-3; weak D call: TRBD2 (6 bases). The ends were cut back, 5 bases at V and 2 bases at J, with 14 bases in the middle. The germline CDR1 and CDR2 sequences are KGHSH and LQKENI. The CDR3 totals 15 residues. CDR3 DNA: TGTGCCAGCTCATTCCTCGGGGGAGACACAGATACGCAGTATTTT. Translating gives CASSFLGGDTDTQYF.

The gene calls are TRBV5-1 and TRBJ1-2; D gene uncertain. CDR3 length: 14 residues. V was clipped by 0 bases and J by 2 bases, with 8 bases between them. Per germline, CDR1 SGHRS and CDR2 YFSETQ. CDR3 nucleotides: TGCGCCAGCAGCTTGGACGGTTCAAACTATGGCTACACCTTC. Translating gives CASSLDGSNYGYTF.

The V and J genes are TRBV28 and TRBJ1-5, with 7 bases lining up with TRBD1. The CDR3 is 18 residues long. Germline V CDR1 and CDR2: MDHEN, SYDVKM. J was trimmed by 4 bases and V by 4 bases; bases with no gene match: 16. CDR3 amino acids: CASSSNPWTGSGNQPQHF. CDR3 DNA: TGTGCCAGCAGTTCGAATCCCTGGACAGGTTCGGGAAATCAGCCCCAGCATTTT.

The gene calls are TRBV6-4 and TRBJ2-2; possible D gene TRBD1, 5 bases. The germline CDR1 and CDR2 sequences are MRHNA and SNTAGT. The CDR3 extends over 15 amino acids. The V end lost 10 bases, the J end lost 2 bases, and 17 bases lay between the germline ends. The CDR3 region is CANLPDSANTGELFF. CDR3 coding DNA: TGTGCCAATCTCCCCGACAGCGCAAACACCGGGGAGCTGTTTTTT.

The V and J genes are TRBV6-5 and TRBJ2-2, with unresolved D. Germline V CDR1 and CDR2: MNHEY, SVGAGI. Trimming stripped 3 bases from V and 8 bases from J, with 16 bases between. This CDR3 is built from 15 residues. The CDR3 is CASSYGHSMAGELFF. CDR3 nucleotide sequence: TGTGCCAGCAGTTATGGTCACAGTATGGCGGGGGAGCTGTTTTTT.

This clone came up a few times. The rearrangement joins TRBV4-2 to TRBJ1-5, with D perhaps TRBD1 (6 bases). V was shortened by 0 bases and J by 6 bases, with 15 bases between the two germline ends. Germline V gives CDR1 LGHNA, CDR2 YNFKEQ. The CDR3 covers 16 residues. CDR3 coding DNA: TGTGCCAGCAGCCAAGATGTGGGGGCGGTCGGTCAGCCCCAGCATTTT. This translates into CASSQDVGAVGQPQHF.

V gene TRBV27 combines with J gene TRBJ2-3; a weak D match, TRBD2 (6 bases). CDR1 is MNHEY, CDR2 SMNVEV, per germline (reference sequence). The CDR3 is 16 amino acids. The V gene lost 4 bases and the J gene lost 1 base, with 15 bases spanning the gap. CDR3 in amino acids: CASSSLRGGGTDTQYF. CDR3 DNA: TGTGCCAGCAGTTCCCTGAGGGGCGGGGGCACAGATACGCAGTATTTT.

The rearrangement joins TRBV9 to TRBJ2-1; 8 positions match TRBD2. The CDR3 sequence is 16 residues long. The germline V gene has CDR1 SGDLS and CDR2 YYNGEE. The trim removed 4 bases at V and 3 bases at J, leaving 9 bases unmatched. As DNA, the CDR3 is TGTGCCAGCAGCCACCTGGGGAGCGGGAGCTACAATGAGCAGTTCTTC. Its protein is CASSHLGSGSYNEQFF. The variable domain in full, completed from reference TRBV9 and TRBJ2-1, reads DSGVTQTPKHLITATGQRVTLRCSPRSGDLSVYWYQQSLDQGLQFLIQYYNGEERAKGNILERFSAQQFPDLHSELNLSSLELGDSALYFCASSHLGSGSYNEQFFGPGTRLTVL.